These 2 T cell receptor beta chains came from one sample sequenced in a study of cytomegalovirus exposure and HLA in healthy donors. Amplification used 60 Vbeta primers and 13 Jbeta primers. Clones were read by immunoSEQ multiplex PCR, and TCRdb kept only the in-frame ones, dropping some. The data show under 150,000 clones, roughly 79% seen once. Source material: PBMCs. Receptor source: a woman in her thirties or forties in good health and CMV-seronegative.

This chain links TRBV5-6 with TRBJ2-3; 7 bases agree with TRBD1. Losses at the gene ends were 4 bases for V and 6 bases for J; bases not matched to a gene: 8. Germline loops: CDR1 SGHDT, CDR2 YYEEEE. The CDR3 is made up of 14 amino acids. The CDR3 here is CASSIGGSTDTQYF. The CDR3 DNA is TGTGCCAGCAGCATAGGGGGCAGTACCGATACGCAGTATTTT.

This chain links TRBV11-2 with TRBJ2-7; D is unclear. Trimming shortened V by 4 bases and J by 0 bases, and 10 bases separated the two germline ends. The CDR3 is made up of 14 amino acids. CDR1 SGHAT and CDR2 FQNNGV come from the germline V gene. CDR3 sequence reads: CASSSLGLSYEQYF. Written as DNA, the CDR3 is TGTGCCAGCAGCTCCTTGGGCCTCTCCTACGAGCAGTACTTC.